The T cell receptor beta chain under discussion was sequenced for a study of regulatory T cells in long-lasting Graves disease. Arm-PCR of CDR3 regions and iRepertoire HTBI primers were the basis on which TCR beta libraries were built. TCRdb passed the multiplex PCR reads through MiXCR, listing each CDR3 protein once. The table records some 240,000 distinct CDR3 sequences, roughly 19% of them present only once. Time point reported: newly diagnosed GD, antithyroid drugs for less than 3 months. The TCR library was made from RNA extracted from PBMCs. Looked up from germline, CDR1 is MNHEY and CDR2 is SMNVEV (reference sequence). The CDR3 loop spans 17 amino acids. The ends lost 8 bases at V and 0 bases at J; junction bases unmatched: 13. This same sample was also part of a study on T cells in Graves' hyperthyroidism and ophthalmopathy.

This receptor was taken from a woman in her thirties with Graves disease. V usage is TRBV27 and J usage is TRBJ2-5; TRBD1 matches 9 bases. Source: peripheral blood mononuclear cells (PBMCs), taken at new diagnosis, from a patient treated with antithyroid drugs. The DNA for the CDR3 is TGTGCCAGCCGGGGACAGGGAAGTTTGTGGAACCAAGAGACCCAGTACTTC. Residues: CASRGQGSLWNQETQYF.